Detailed here is one TCR beta chain. The target antigen is unknown. The data belong to a study of cytotoxic CD8 clonotypes in ibrutinib-treated CLL. Study in general: The study recorded mean values of about 260,000 productive templates and tens of thousands of productive rearrangements per sample. Study-wide results and caveats: While tracking circulating CD8+ T-cell counts, baseline clonality exceeded that of age-matched healthy donors.

This table comes from immunoSEQ multiplex PCR, and its TCRdb copy is limited to in-frame clones, with some not included. The top ten clones hold 15% to 20% of a sample with some 10,000 clones, around three quarters of them seen once. This clonotype was sampled from a human donor with chronic lymphocytic leukemia. The sample consisted of PBMCs, taken at disease progression, from a patient treated with ibrutinib.

The CDR3 spells CASSLTPGPLFF. The CDR3 region has the DNA TGTGCCAGCAGTTTGACTCCCGGGCCTTTGTTTTTT. V and J are TRBV28 and TRBJ1-4; the D is unclear. The CDR3 is 12 amino acids. V was clipped by 3 bases and J by 15 bases, with 14 bases between them. From germline, CDR1 is MDHEN and CDR2 SYDVKM. The complete variable domain, with remaining parts taken from reference TRBV28 and TRBJ1-4, reads DVKVTQSSRYLVKRTGEKVFLECVQDMDHENMFWYRQDPGLGLRLIYFSYDVKMKEKGDIPEGYSVSREKKERFSLILESASTNQTSMYLCASSLTPGPLFFGSGTQLSVL.